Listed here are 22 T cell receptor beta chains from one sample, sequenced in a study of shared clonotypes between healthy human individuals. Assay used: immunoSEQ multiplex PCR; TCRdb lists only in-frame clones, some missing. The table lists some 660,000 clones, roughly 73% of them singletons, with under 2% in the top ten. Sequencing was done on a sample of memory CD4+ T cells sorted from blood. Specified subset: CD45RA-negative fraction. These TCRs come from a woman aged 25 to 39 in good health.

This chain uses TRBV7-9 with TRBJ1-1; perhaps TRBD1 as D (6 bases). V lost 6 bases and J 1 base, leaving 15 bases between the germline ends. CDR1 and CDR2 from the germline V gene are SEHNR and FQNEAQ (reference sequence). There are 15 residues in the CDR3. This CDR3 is CASSSSGGTNTEAFF. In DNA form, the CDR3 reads TGTGCCAGCAGTTCCTCGGGGGGCACGAACACTGAAGCTTTCTTT.

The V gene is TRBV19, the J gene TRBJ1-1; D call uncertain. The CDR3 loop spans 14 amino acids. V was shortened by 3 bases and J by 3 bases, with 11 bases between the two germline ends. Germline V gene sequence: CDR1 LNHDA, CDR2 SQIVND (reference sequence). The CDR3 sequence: CASSISGEYTEAFF. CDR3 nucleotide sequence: TGTGCCAGTAGTATCTCCGGGGAATACACTGAAGCTTTCTTT.

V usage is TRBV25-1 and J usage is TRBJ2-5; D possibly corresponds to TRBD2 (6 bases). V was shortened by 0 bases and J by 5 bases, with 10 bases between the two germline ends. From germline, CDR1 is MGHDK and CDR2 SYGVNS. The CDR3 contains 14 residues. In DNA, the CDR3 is TGTGCCAGCAGTGAATACGGCGGGGTGGAGACCCAGTACTTC. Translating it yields CASSEYGGVETQYF.

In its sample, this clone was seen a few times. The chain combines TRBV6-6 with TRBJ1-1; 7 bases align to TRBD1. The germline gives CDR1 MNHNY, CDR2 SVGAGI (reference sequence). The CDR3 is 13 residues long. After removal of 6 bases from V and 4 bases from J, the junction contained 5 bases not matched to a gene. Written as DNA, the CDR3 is TGTGCCAGCAGCTCCCAGGGGGGCACTGAAGCTTTCTTT. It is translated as CASSSQGGTEAFF.

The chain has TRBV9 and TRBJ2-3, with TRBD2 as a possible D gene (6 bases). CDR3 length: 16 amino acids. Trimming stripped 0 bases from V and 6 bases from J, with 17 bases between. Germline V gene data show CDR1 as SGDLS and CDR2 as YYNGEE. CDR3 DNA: TGTGCCAGCAGCGTAGCCGGGTCGGGAGTAGGCGATACGCAGTATTTT. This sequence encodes CASSVAGSGVGDTQYF.

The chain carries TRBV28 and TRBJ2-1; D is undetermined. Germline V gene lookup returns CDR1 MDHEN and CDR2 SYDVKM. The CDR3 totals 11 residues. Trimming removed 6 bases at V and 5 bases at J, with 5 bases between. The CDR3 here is CASSSDNEQFF. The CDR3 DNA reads TGTGCCAGCAGCTCGGACAATGAGCAGTTCTTC.

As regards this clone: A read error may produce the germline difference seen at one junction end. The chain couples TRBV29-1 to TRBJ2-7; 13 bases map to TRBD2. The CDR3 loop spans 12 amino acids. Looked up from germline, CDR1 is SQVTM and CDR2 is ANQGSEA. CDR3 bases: TGCAGCGCCGGGACTAGCGGGACGACCCACATCTTC. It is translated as CSAGTSGTTHIF.

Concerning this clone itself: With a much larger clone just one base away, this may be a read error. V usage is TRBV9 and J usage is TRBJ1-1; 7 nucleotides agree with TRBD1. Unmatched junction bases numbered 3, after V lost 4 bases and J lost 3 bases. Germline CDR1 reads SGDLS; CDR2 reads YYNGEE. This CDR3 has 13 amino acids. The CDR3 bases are TGTGCCAGCAGCTTTCAGGGGGACACTGAAGCTTTCTTT. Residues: CASSFQGDTEAFF.

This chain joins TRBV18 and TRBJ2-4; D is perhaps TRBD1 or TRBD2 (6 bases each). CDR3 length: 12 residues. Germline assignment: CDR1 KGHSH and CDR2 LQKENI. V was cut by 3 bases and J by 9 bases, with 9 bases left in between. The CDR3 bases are TGTGCCAGCTCACCCGGGGGCAGCATTCAGTACTTC. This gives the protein CASSPGGSIQYF.

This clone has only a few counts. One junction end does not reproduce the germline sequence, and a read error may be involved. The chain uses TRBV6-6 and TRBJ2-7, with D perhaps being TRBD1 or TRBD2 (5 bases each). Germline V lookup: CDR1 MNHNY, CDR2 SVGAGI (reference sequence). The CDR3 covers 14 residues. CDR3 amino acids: CASSYSDSGGEQYF. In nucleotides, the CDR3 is TGTGCCAGCAGCTACTCGGACTCTGGGGGCGAGCAGTACTTC.

CDR3 coding DNA: TGTGCCAGCTCACCGTTCGGGGGGCTAGAGTACGAGCAGTACTTC. Translating gives CASSPFGGLEYEQYF. The chain uses TRBV18 and TRBJ2-7; a possible D gene is TRBD2 (7 bases). V lost 3 bases to trimming and J lost 4 bases, with 16 bases between them. Germline V gene sequence: CDR1 KGHSH, CDR2 LQKENI. The length of the CDR3 is 15 residues.

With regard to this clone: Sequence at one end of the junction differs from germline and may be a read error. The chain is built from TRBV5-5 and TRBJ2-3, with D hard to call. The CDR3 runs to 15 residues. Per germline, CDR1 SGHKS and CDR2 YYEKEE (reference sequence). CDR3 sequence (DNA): TGTGTCAGCACCCCTCTTCAGGTCCTCACAGATACGCAGTATTTT. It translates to CVSTPLQVLTDTQYF.

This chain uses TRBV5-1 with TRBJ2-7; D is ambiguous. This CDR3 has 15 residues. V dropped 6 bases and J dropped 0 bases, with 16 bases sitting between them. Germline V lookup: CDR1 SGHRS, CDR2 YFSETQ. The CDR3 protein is CASTTDLGISYEQYF. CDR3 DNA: TGCGCCAGCACCACCGATCTAGGCATCTCCTACGAGCAGTACTTC.

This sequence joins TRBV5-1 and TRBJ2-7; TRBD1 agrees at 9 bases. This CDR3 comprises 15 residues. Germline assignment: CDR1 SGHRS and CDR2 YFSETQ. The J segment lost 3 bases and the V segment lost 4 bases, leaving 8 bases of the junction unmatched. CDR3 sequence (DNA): TGCGCCAGCAGCGTCACAGGGGGCGAGATCTACGAGCAGTACTTC. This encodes CASSVTGGEIYEQYF.

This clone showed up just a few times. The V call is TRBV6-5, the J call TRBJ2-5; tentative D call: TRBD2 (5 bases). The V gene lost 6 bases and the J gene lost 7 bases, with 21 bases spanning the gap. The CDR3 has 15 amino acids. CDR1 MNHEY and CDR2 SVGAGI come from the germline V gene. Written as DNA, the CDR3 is TGTGCCAGCAGCCCCCTGACTACCACAAAGAGGACCCAGTACTTC. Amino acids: CASSPLTTTKRTQYF.

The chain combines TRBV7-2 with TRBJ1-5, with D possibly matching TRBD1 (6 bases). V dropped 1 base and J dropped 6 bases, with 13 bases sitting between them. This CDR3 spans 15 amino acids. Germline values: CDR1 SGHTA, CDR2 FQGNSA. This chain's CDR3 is CASSLVAGARQPQHF. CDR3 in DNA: TGTGCCAGCAGCTTAGTTGCGGGGGCGCGTCAGCCCCAGCATTTT.

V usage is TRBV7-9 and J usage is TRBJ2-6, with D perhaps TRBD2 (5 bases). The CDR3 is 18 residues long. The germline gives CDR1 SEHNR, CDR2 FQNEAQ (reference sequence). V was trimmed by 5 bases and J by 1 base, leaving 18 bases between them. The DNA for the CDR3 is TGTGCCAGCAGCCTCGACCGGGCTAGCCCTTCTGGGGCCAACGTCCTGACTTTC. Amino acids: CASSLDRASPSGANVLTF.

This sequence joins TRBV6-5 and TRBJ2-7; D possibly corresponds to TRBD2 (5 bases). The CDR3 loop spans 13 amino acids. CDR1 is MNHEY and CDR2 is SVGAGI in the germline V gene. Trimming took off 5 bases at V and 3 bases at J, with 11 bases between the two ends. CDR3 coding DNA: TGTGCCAGCAGTCAGGACGGAGGCTACGAGCAGTACTTC. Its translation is CASSQDGGYEQYF.

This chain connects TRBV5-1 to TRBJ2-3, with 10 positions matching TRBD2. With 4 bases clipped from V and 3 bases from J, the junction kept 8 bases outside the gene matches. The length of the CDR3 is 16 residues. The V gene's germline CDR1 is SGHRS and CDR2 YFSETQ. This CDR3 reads CASSTASGGKTDTQYF. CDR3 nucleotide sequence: TGCGCCAGCAGCACGGCTAGCGGGGGAAAAACAGATACGCAGTATTTT.

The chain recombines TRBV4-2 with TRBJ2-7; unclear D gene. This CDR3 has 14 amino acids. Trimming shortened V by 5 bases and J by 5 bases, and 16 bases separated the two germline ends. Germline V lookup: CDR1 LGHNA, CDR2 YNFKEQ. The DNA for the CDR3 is TGTGCCAGCAGCTACCCCCGGAAGGTTCACGAGCAGTACTTC. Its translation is CASSYPRKVHEQYF.

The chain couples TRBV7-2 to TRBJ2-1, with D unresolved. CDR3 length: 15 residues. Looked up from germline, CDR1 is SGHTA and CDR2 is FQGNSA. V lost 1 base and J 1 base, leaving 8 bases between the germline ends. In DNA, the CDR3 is TGTGCCAGCAGCTTAGTAGTCTTATCCTACAATGAGCAGTTCTTC. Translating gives CASSLVVLSYNEQFF.

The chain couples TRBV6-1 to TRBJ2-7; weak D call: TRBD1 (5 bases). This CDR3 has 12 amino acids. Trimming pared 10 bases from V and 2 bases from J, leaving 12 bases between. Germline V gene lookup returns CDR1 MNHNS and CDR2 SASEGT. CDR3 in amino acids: CATFGAAYEQYF. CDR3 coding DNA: TGTGCCACCTTTGGGGCGGCCTACGAGCAGTACTTC.